A selection of T cell receptor beta chains follows, all from one sample in a study of T-cell reconstitution after alpha-beta-depleted transplantation in children. TCRdb passed the PCR reads through MiXCR, listing each CDR3 protein once. The data contain a few hundred thousand distinct CDR3 sequences, about 11% of them seen just once; the ten biggest clones take up approximately 28%. The sample was PBMCs, taken before TCRalphabeta/CD19-depleted stem cell transplant. The receptors were gathered from a child less than two years old with acute myeloid leukemia, due to receive a stem cell transplant. Both conserved end residues are part of each CDR3. A D gene is named only where the DNA matches it firmly. Clone size is not always given. Where it is, it says once, few, many or a class for expanded clones.

V gene,clone size,J gene,D gene,CDR3 DNA,CDR3 protein
TRBV23-1,many,TRBJ2-7,-,TGCGCCAGCAGTCAATCCGAGCAGTACTTC,CASSQSEQYF
TRBV5-1,many,TRBJ2-7,TRBD1,TGCGCCAGCAAGCCGACAGGGGGGTCGTACGAGCAGTACTTC,CASKPTGGSYEQYF
TRBV5-6,many,TRBJ1-2,TRBD1,TGTGCCAGCAGCTTGGCAGGGGGAAGTGGCTATGGCTACACCTTC,CASSLAGGSGYGYTF
TRBV10-3,many,TRBJ2-5,TRBD2,TGTGCCATGAGAGCGGGAAACTCCCAAGAGACCCAGTACTTC,CAMRAGNSQETQYF
TRBV20-1,many,TRBJ2-7,-,TGCAGTGCCCTGGACTACGAGCAGTACTTC,CSALDYEQYF
TRBV18,many,TRBJ1-5,TRBD1,TGTGCCAGCTCACTTGGGACAGGGAATCAGCCCCAGCATTTT,CASSLGTGNQPQHF
TRBV3-1,many,TRBJ2-1,TRBD2,TGTGCCAGCAGCCAAGATCCTACTAGCGGGAATCGTGGGCAGTTCTTC,CASSQDPTSGNRGQFF
TRBV7-9,many,TRBJ1-1,-,TGTGCCAGCAGCACGTTCGAGAACACTGAAGCTTTCTTT,CASSTFENTEAFF
TRBV11-2,few,TRBJ2-3,TRBD1,TGTGCCAGCAGCTACACAGGGGGCAACGGTGATACGCAGTATTTT,CASSYTGGNGDTQYF
TRBV12-3/TRBV12-4,many,TRBJ2-2,-,TGTGCCAGCAGTTTAGAACTAGCTGCGAACACCGGGGAGCTGTTTTTT,CASSLELAANTGELFF
TRBV24-1,many,TRBJ2-2,-,TGTGCCACCAGTGGAACGGGGGGCGCGGACACCGGGGAGCTGTTTTTT,CATSGTGGADTGELFF
TRBV5-1,many,TRBJ1-1,TRBD1,TGCGCCAGCAGCCGTACAGGGGAAAACCCTGAAGCTTTCTTT,CASSRTGENPEAFF
TRBV20-1,many,TRBJ2-7,TRBD2,TGCAGTGCTAGAGATCCTAGCGGGAGAGGATACGAGCAGTACTTC,CSARDPSGRGYEQYF
TRBV20-1,-,TRBJ1-4,-,TGCAGTGCTAGAGAGGGGGGCAAAGAAAAACTGTTTTTT,CSAREGGKEKLFF
TRBV18,-,TRBJ2-6,TRBD1,TGTGCCAGCTCACCACGGGACAGTCCCTCTGGGGCCAACGTCCTGACTTTC,CASSPRDSPSGANVLTF
TRBV27,many,TRBJ2-1,-,TGTGCCAGCAGCCTCGTCGGGGCGGGACCGACTATAGAGCAGTTCTTC,CASSLVGAGPTIEQFF
TRBV7-2,many,TRBJ1-6,TRBD1,TGTGCCAGCAGCTTTCGGACAGGGGCCTCACCCCTCCACTTT,CASSFRTGASPLHF
TRBV10-3,many,TRBJ2-1,-,TGTGCCATCAGTGAGTTGAGGAGCGAGCAGTTCTTC,CAISELRSEQFF
TRBV28,many,TRBJ2-4,TRBD1,TGTGCCAGCAGTTTTACCGGACAGGGTGAAAACATTCAGTACTTC,CASSFTGQGENIQYF
TRBV6-5,many,TRBJ1-6,-,TGTGCCAGCAGTTACTCGAGAGCTAATTCACCCCTCCACTTT,CASSYSRANSPLHF
TRBV11-1,-,TRBJ2-7,TRBD1,TGTGCCAGCAGCTTAGAGGGCCCGGGACAGGGGTTCTACGAGCAGTACTTC,CASSLEGPGQGFYEQYF
TRBV20-1,many,TRBJ1-1,-,TGCAGTGCCCCGAAGGGACCGGGGGCCGGGAACACTGAAGCTTTCTTT,CSAPKGPGAGNTEAFF
TRBV7-9,few,TRBJ2-1,-,TGTGCCAGCAGCTTAGCCCTAGCTGCCGTAGAGCAGTTCTTC,CASSLALAAVEQFF
TRBV15,many,TRBJ2-5,-,TGTGCCACCAGCAGAGAGGGCAGGATGTGGGAGACCCAGTACTTC,CATSREGRMWETQYF
TRBV20-1,many,TRBJ1-6,-,TGCAGCCTTTCCGGGGGGCTTCATAATTCACCCCTCCACTTT,CSLSGGLHNSPLHF
TRBV19,many,TRBJ2-3,-,TGTGCCAGTAAGGCCGAGGGTCACCCTGGGGGAGATACGCAGTATTTT,CASKAEGHPGGDTQYF
TRBV29-1,many,TRBJ2-6,-,TGCAGCGTTGAAGATTCGGCATTGTCTGGTGGGGCCAACGTCCTGACTTTC,CSVEDSALSGGANVLTF
TRBV10-2,few,TRBJ2-1,TRBD2,TGCGCCAGCAGGAGGGGTAGCGGGGTATCCTACAATGAGCAGTTCTTC,CASRRGSGVSYNEQFF
TRBV3-1,-,TRBJ2-7,-,TGTGCCACCTGCCAAGTGGCTAGCTTCCCTACGGCTGGAGAGCAGTACTTC,CATCQVASFPTAGEQYF